The T cell receptor beta chain described here comes from a study of STAT5B mutations in CD4+ large granular lymphocyte leukemia. The assay was immunoSEQ multiplex PCR, and TCRdb's table has in-frame clones only and misses some. The sample holds approximately 30,000 clones; about 80% are singletons and the top ten take around 7%. V dropped 3 bases and J dropped 6 bases, with 13 bases sitting between them. Germline V gives CDR1 SGHDN, CDR2 FVKESK. This CDR3 has 14 amino acids. Sequencing was performed on CD4+ T cells from blood buffy coats. The clonotype originates from a human donor in good health. V usage is TRBV14 and J usage is TRBJ2-3; no definite D call. The CDR3 DNA is TGTGCCAGCAGCCAGTATACAACGAGGGATACGCAGTATTTT. Translated: CASSQYTTRDTQYF.